One and the same sample provided the 25 T cell receptor beta chains below, sequenced in a study of STAT3 mutations in large granular lymphocyte leukemia. Findings and limits, study-wide: At least one immunodominant TCR beta clonotype appeared in every T-cell large granular lymphocyte leukemia patient.

These receptors are not linked to any known antigen. Clones were read by immunoSEQ multiplex PCR, and TCRdb kept only the in-frame ones, dropping some. The sample consists of more than 9,500 clones, 76% of them appearing once. Sequencing was carried out using peripheral blood mononuclear cells. These receptors all come from a man aged 60-69 years with T-cell large granular lymphocyte leukemia. Some clones in this sample may be carry-over from other donors' samples.

The chain employs TRBV29-1 and TRBJ1-5, with 9 bases identical to TRBD1. Germline-derived CDR1 and CDR2 are SQVTM and ANQGSEA. V lost 5 bases, J lost 4 bases, and 3 bases stayed unmatched. The CDR3 is 13 amino acids. The CDR3 nucleotides read TGCAGCGTTCTGACAGGGGGTAATCAGCCCCAGCATTTT. Translating it yields CSVLTGGNQPQHF.

J is TRBJ2-2 and V is TRBV18; no firm D call. CDR3 length: 14 amino acids. The V end was cut by 1 base, the J end by 4 bases, with 7 bases between. Germline V CDR1 and CDR2: KGHSH, LQKENI. CDR3 protein: CASSPRSGTGELFF. The CDR3 DNA follows: TGTGCCAGCTCACCACGGTCCGGCACCGGGGAGCTGTTTTTT.

A note on this clone: One junction end does not reproduce the germline sequence, and a read error may be involved. This chain joins TRBV28 and TRBJ2-7; 7 bases fit TRBD2. CDR1 is MDHEN and CDR2 is SYDVKM in the germline V gene. This CDR3 comprises 14 residues. The CDR3 loop is CASSLISPSGDKHF. The CDR3 DNA is TGTGCCAGCAGTTTAATATCGCCCAGCGGGGATAAGCACTTC.

The chain is built from TRBV19 and TRBJ2-5; D gene uncertain. The CDR3 is 13 residues long. V dropped 0 bases and J dropped 7 bases, with 9 bases sitting between them. CDR1 and CDR2 from the germline V gene are LNHDA and SQIVND (reference sequence). CDR3 nucleotides: TGTGCCAGTAGTATAGAATCTGCCGGGACCCAGTACTTC. This codes for CASSIESAGTQYF. The full variable domain, with the rest looked up from reference TRBV19 and TRBJ2-5, is DGGITQSPKYLFRKEGQNVTLSCEQNLNHDAMYWYRQDPGQGLRLIYYSQIVNDFQKGDIAEGYSVSREKKESFPLTVTSAQKNPTAFYLCASSIESAGTQYFGPGTRLLVL.

This chain links TRBV30 with TRBJ1-3; no clear D. V lost 3 bases to trimming and J lost 4 bases, with 13 bases between them. The CDR3 contains 14 residues. Germline assignment: CDR1 GTSNPN and CDR2 SVGIG (reference sequence). DNA for the CDR3: TGTGCCTGGAGGGGTAGCCGGTCCGGAAACACCATATATTTT. Translating it yields CAWRGSRSGNTIYF.

Within the sample, this clone is medium-sized. The genes are TRBV30 and TRBJ2-2; D is unresolved. V was shortened by 1 base and J by 5 bases, with 8 bases between the two germline ends. There are 13 residues in the CDR3. Germline-derived CDR1 and CDR2 are GTSNPN and SVGIG (reference sequence). CDR3 residues: CAWSEQRTGELFF. The CDR3 DNA reads as TGTGCCTGGAGTGAGCAACGGACCGGGGAGCTGTTTTTT.

V and J are TRBV30 and TRBJ1-4, with D uncertain. Between the trimmed V and J ends, which lost 0 bases and 2 bases, there was a span of 1 base. This CDR3 comprises 12 residues. Germline lookup yields CDR1 GTSNPN and CDR2 SVGIG (reference sequence). CDR3 amino acids: CAWSVTNEKLFF. DNA of the CDR3: TGTGCCTGGAGTGTGACTAATGAAAAACTGTTTTTT. The whole variable domain, filled in from reference TRBV30 and TRBJ1-4, reads SQTIHQWPATLVQPVGSPLSLECTVEGTSNPNLYWYRQAAGRGLQLLFYSVGIGQISSEVPQNLSASRPQDRQFILSSKKLLLSDSGFYLCAWSVTNEKLFFGSGTQLSVL.

This sequence joins TRBV29-1 and TRBJ1-2, with 9 bases aligning to TRBD1. From germline, CDR1 is SQVTM and CDR2 ANQGSEA. The CDR3 has 12 amino acids. Trimming cost V 7 bases and J 8 bases; bases outside gene matches: 8. CDR3 sequence: CSALGQGVGYTF. In nucleotides, the CDR3 is TGCAGCGCCCTGGGACAGGGAGTAGGCTACACCTTC.

The chain carries TRBV27 and TRBJ2-7; D uncertain. The CDR3 extends over 15 amino acids. Trimming left V 3 bases short and J 3 bases short, with 15 bases between. The V gene's germline CDR1 is MNHEY and CDR2 SMNVEV (reference sequence). CDR3 DNA: TGTGCCAGCAGTTTTTTTGCACGGAAAGGCTACGAGCAGTACTTC. The encoded protein is CASSFFARKGYEQYF.

V usage is TRBV28 and J usage is TRBJ2-7, with 10 bases matching TRBD2. The CDR3 consists of 14 residues. Germline loops: CDR1 MDHEN, CDR2 SYDVKM. With 2 bases clipped from V and 6 bases from J, the junction kept 4 bases outside the gene matches. This CDR3 is CASSLTSGKGEQYF. The CDR3 coding sequence is TGTGCCAGCAGTTTAACTAGCGGGAAAGGCGAGCAGTACTTC.

J is TRBJ2-7 and V is TRBV15, with unresolved D. Between the trimmed V and J ends, which lost 1 base and 7 bases, there was a span of 14 bases. The CDR3 spans 14 residues. Germline V CDR1 and CDR2: LNHNV, YYDKDF (reference sequence). The CDR3 nucleotides read TGTGCCACCAGCAGAGTTGACTCCTTTGTGGAGCAGTACTTC. This sequence encodes CATSRVDSFVEQYF.

The chain recombines TRBV7-2 with TRBJ2-7; 7 nucleotides line up with TRBD2. The CDR3 is made up of 15 amino acids. J was trimmed by 4 bases and V by 0 bases; bases with no gene match: 6. From germline, CDR1 is SGHTA and CDR2 FQGNSA. CDR3 sequence: CASSLAGGPLYEQYF. CDR3 DNA: TGTGCCAGCAGCTTAGCGGGAGGGCCACTGTACGAGCAGTACTTC.

The chain employs TRBV19 and TRBJ1-1, with unresolved D. The CDR3 is 14 residues long. V gave up 3 bases and J gave up 2 bases, with 10 bases separating them. CDR1 and CDR2 from the germline V gene are LNHDA and SQIVND (reference sequence). DNA of the CDR3: TGTGCCAGTAGTATCGGCGGTCCCAACACTGAAGCTTTCTTT. Translating gives CASSIGGPNTEAFF.

V and J are TRBV6-6 and TRBJ2-4; 9 bases line up with TRBD1. CDR1 MNHNY and CDR2 SVGAGI come from the germline V gene (reference sequence). This CDR3 has 15 amino acids. Germline trimming cut 3 bases from V and 9 bases from J; bases unmatched to any gene: 9. This CDR3 is CASSYAPGQGTIQYF. CDR3 in DNA: TGTGCCAGCAGTTATGCCCCTGGACAGGGGACCATTCAGTACTTC.

This clone was found a few times. This chain links TRBV28 with TRBJ1-1; 9 bases agree with TRBD1. CDR3 length equals 11 residues. CDR1 is MDHEN, CDR2 SYDVKM, per germline. Trimming removed 6 bases from V and 7 bases from J; junction bases left unmatched: 0. The CDR3 sequence: CASRDRGEAFF. Here the CDR3 DNA reads TGTGCCAGCAGGGACAGGGGTGAAGCTTTCTTT.

J is TRBJ1-5 and V is TRBV7-2; D unresolved. V shed 3 bases and J shed 6 bases, with 9 bases lying between them. Germline-derived CDR1 and CDR2 are SGHTA and FQGNSA. The CDR3 contains 13 residues. The CDR3 nucleotides are TGTGCCAGCAGCTTCGACGGGGTTCAGCCCCAGCATTTT. It is translated as CASSFDGVQPQHF.

This clone has just one count. The chain uses TRBV4-2 and TRBJ2-2; 7 bases match TRBD2. V trimming: 0 bases; J trimming: 5 bases; junction bases outside the gene matches: 9. The CDR3 loop spans 17 amino acids. Germline V gene sequence: CDR1 LGHNA, CDR2 YNFKEQ. CDR3 protein: CASSQDSSSGLTGELFF. The CDR3 bases are TGTGCCAGCAGCCAAGATTCGTCTAGCGGACTTACCGGGGAGCTGTTTTTT.

The V call is TRBV29-1, the J call TRBJ2-3; D is undetermined. The germline V gene has CDR1 SQVTM and CDR2 ANQGSEA. This CDR3 contains 14 residues. Trimming removed 3 bases from V and 0 bases from J, with 10 bases in between. This chain's CDR3 is CSVDGTSSTDTQYF. In DNA, the CDR3 is TGCAGCGTTGATGGTACTTCTAGCACAGATACGCAGTATTTT.

This clone was picked up a small number of times. The gene calls are TRBV28 and TRBJ2-1; 7 positions agree with TRBD2. With V trimmed by 6 bases and J by 6 bases, 14 bases remained unmatched. Germline V gene sequence: CDR1 MDHEN, CDR2 SYDVKM. The CDR3 spans 16 residues. CDR3 nucleotides: TGTGCCAGCAGCCTCCAAAGACTAGCAGACTCCAATGAGCAGTTCTTC. Residues: CASSLQRLADSNEQFF.

The rearrangement joins TRBV7-9 to TRBJ1-1; D not resolved. The germline gives CDR1 SEHNR, CDR2 FQNEAQ (reference sequence). V shed 2 bases and J shed 5 bases, with 12 bases lying between them. The CDR3 runs 14 residues. CDR3 sequence: CASSLSGVRTEAFF. The CDR3 DNA reads TGTGCCAGCAGCTTATCCGGGGTTCGGACTGAAGCTTTCTTT.

V and J are TRBV7-9 and TRBJ2-7, with 7 bases lining up with TRBD2. In germline, CDR1 is SEHNR, CDR2 FQNEAQ (reference sequence). Trimming took 2 bases from V and 2 from J; bases not matched to a gene: 6. The CDR3 is made up of 15 amino acids. The CDR3 nucleotides read TGTGCCAGCAGCTTACAGGGCGGGGGAGCCTACGAGCAGTACTTC. Translating it yields CASSLQGGGAYEQYF.

V and J are TRBV28 and TRBJ1-2, with TRBD1 as a possible D gene (6 bases). Germline V CDR1 and CDR2: MDHEN, SYDVKM. The CDR3 contains 12 residues. V gave up 2 bases and J gave up 8 bases, with 9 bases separating them. CDR3 loop: CASSLGTSGYTF. CDR3 nucleotides: TGTGCCAGCAGTTTAGGGACATCAGGCTACACCTTC.

V usage is TRBV29-1 and J usage is TRBJ2-1, with D unclear. Germline V gene data show CDR1 as SQVTM and CDR2 as ANQGSEA. The CDR3 runs 15 residues. V was shortened by 3 bases and J by 6 bases, with 18 bases between the two germline ends. The CDR3 bases are TGCAGCGTTGATGGCGAGACCCCCGAGGTCAATGAGCAGTTCTTC. Its protein product is CSVDGETPEVNEQFF.

The rearrangement joins TRBV5-1 to TRBJ2-3; 12 bases map to TRBD1. J was trimmed by 3 bases and V by 1 base; bases with no gene match: 3. Per the germline V gene, CDR1 is SGHRS and CDR2 is YFSETQ. The CDR3 has 16 residues. The CDR3 sequence: CASSLLGQGATDTQYF. The CDR3 DNA sequence: TGCGCCAGCAGCTTGTTGGGACAGGGGGCAACAGATACGCAGTATTTT.

The chain carries TRBV5-6 and TRBJ2-3, with 8 bases that match TRBD2. Looked up from germline, CDR1 is SGHDT and CDR2 is YYEEEE. The length of the CDR3 is 16 residues. The junction had 8 bases not matched to a gene; V was cut back by 0 bases and J by 5 bases. CDR3 amino acids: CASSLAEAGVLDTQYF. The CDR3 DNA reads TGTGCCAGCAGCTTGGCTGAAGCGGGAGTTTTAGATACGCAGTATTTT.